Sequencing of this T cell receptor beta chain was carried out in a study of Ad26.COV2.S vaccination and SARS-CoV-2 variants. Study overall: Among those in the COV1001 Ad26.COV2.S trial arm was the donor.

Regarding treatment: around 19 received Ad26.COV2.S at low or high dose, single or two shots; 5 received placebo; per-sample allocation not given. Vaccine and placebo recipients were sampled on day 63 after the first injection. Aged 18-55 years, donor was enrolled in Boston in 2020. CDR1 is MNHEY, CDR2 SMNVEV, per germline (reference sequence). CDR3 length equals 15 residues. Germline trimming cut 5 bases from V and 10 bases from J; bases unmatched to any gene: 11. Study-level results: It is possible that the TCR breadth and depth analyses underestimated the total T cell responses. Marked by substantial breadth, spike-specific CD8+ and CD4+ T cell responses were reportedly seen after vaccination.

Assay: immunoSEQ multiplex PCR; the TCRdb copy retains only in-frame clones and omits some. Of some 300,000 clones in the sample, just under 85% were seen once. This clone has more than one count but fewer than ten. Antigen unknown. The sequence came from a person aged 18 to 65 who received the Ad26.COV2.S COVID-19 vaccine or a placebo. The J gene is TRBJ1-4, the V gene TRBV27; 9 bases map to TRBD1. Sample: peripheral blood, taken in a trial of Ad26.COV2.S vaccine versus placebo. In nucleotides, the CDR3 is TGTGCCAGCAGTCCAACAGGGGGCGCAATCGGAAAACTGTTTTTT. Translation: CASSPTGGAIGKLFF.